The clone carrying this T cell receptor (beta chain) was detected only a few times. This specimen comes from a study of regulatory T cells in long-lasting Graves disease. Study-wide context: Positive TSH receptor antibodies alongside over 5 years of antithyroid drugs were what marked Graves' disease as persistent.

The time point is: persistent/refractory GD, antithyroid drugs over 5 years with positive TRAb. Extracted PBMC RNA gave rise to the TCR library. Construction of TCR beta libraries relied on iRepertoire HTBI primers and on Arm-PCR targeting CDR3 regions. TCRdb reprocessed the multiplex PCR reads via MiXCR and lists one record per CDR3 protein. The table records about 470,000 distinct CDR3 sequences, around 20% of them present only once. The sample here was peripheral blood mononuclear cells (PBMCs), taken when the disease was refractory, from a patient treated with antithyroid drugs. The receptor comes from a female donor with Graves disease.

The CDR3 here is CASESTEGNTIYF. As DNA, the CDR3 is TGTGCCAGCGAATCGACGGAAGGAAACACCATATATTTT. The chain combines TRBV28 with TRBJ1-3; D uncertain. The germline V and J ends were trimmed by 8 bases and 4 bases, with 12 bases remaining between them. Germline assignment: CDR1 MDHEN and CDR2 SYDVKM. The CDR3 has 13 residues.